This T cell receptor beta chain came from a study of cytomegalovirus exposure and HLA in healthy donors (dated by TCRdb to 2016 to 2017). About the full investigation: According to an earlier analysis of several hundred of the donors, 150 million to 200 million T cells yielded 117 million unique TCR beta sequences and 250 to 350 Gb of sequence data. Approximately 300 gigabases of sequencing data and 75 million to 85 million unique TCR sequences made up an early release that covered 640 HLA-typed donors. The genetic ancestry cluster associated with self-reported Caucasian donors included 81% of the approximately 400 genotyped donors. The study aimed to test whether cataloging public T cell receptors could reveal signatures of past pathogen exposure. The study used immunosequencing to profile the T cell repertoires of several hundred subjects and linked those repertoires to cytomegalovirus serostatus. In addition to the first cohort of approximately 650 subjects, a separate validation cohort of 120 different subjects was used. To predict cytomegalovirus infection status, the study brought together high-throughput TCR immunosequencing, statistical association of individual TCRs with disease status, and machine learning. A later analysis re-examined previously published TCR beta repertoires from 600 to 700 donors and added high-resolution HLA genotyping to investigate patterns of TCR occurrence. Rather than drawing on any new phenotypic data, the later analysis identified candidate immune exposures from TCR beta sequences and the way those sequences occurred across donors. An earlier analysis of 450 to 750 of the donors used high-throughput TCR beta sequencing to judge whether each TCR beta V gene segment behaved as functional or pseudogenic. Donor age, sex, ethnicity and CMV serostatus were collected together with the repertoire data. Genome-wide SNP genotypes for about 60% of the roughly 700 donors were used in a later genetic analysis, which treated that subset as a discovery cohort. Every discovery cohort repertoire had been produced on one sequencing platform. HLA typing included class I and class II loci at four-digit resolution. The number of typed donors differed by locus: about 629-630 for A, B, C, DRB1 and DQB1; 500 to 550 for DQA1; 600 to 610 for DPA1; and about 450 for DPB1. Roughly 5 DR-DQ haplotypes were handled as single units for association and clustering because linkage in the cohort was strong. Among 350 to 400 genotyped donors of the cohort, an average of approximately 250,000 unique TCR beta nucleotide sequences were sequenced per donor, 15% to 20% of them non-productive. The full study reports these points: Sequencing depth was assumed to be roughly uniform across donors in the presence/absence analyses, though that assumption may not hold. A later analysis found that HLA-associated TCR beta chains were more clonally expanded and had lower generation probabilities than equally common non-associated chains. Around 16 rarely observed V segments, including chromosome 9 orphons, were excluded from the earlier analysis of almost 600 of the donors because counts were too low. A later analysis found that most CMV-associated TCR beta chains appeared HLA-restricted, with HLA associations seemingly driven largely by CMV exposure. Compared with the approximately 700-donor mean, donors in an Asian-associated ancestry cluster had fewer N-insertions in productive TCRs, according to a later genetic analysis. Because HLA typing was unavailable for some donors at each locus, only the typed subset was used in association tests. In an earlier analysis of 500 to 650 of the donors, most TCR beta V segments appeared in productive rearrangements about 87% or about 30% of the time, broadly matching IMGT annotations. A few of the identified cytomegalovirus-associated TCR beta chains were confirmed in vitro to be specific for cytomegalovirus antigens. Because the 87-base-pair reads could not distinguish some IMGT-functional V segments, including TRBV6-2 and TRBV6-3, those segments were excluded. A total of about 150 TCR beta chains were listed by the study as associated with cytomegalovirus. The classifier was reported to diagnose cytomegalovirus status with high specificity and sensitivity in both the original cohort and the validation cohort. A further reported finding was that TCR beta sequences accurately predicted the HLA-A and HLA-B alleles for most subjects in the first cohort. According to a later analysis, TCR association rates differed among HLA loci, with DRB1 alleles showing the most associated TCRs and HLA-C alleles showing the fewest. Only TCR beta chains were sequenced in this cohort, and the absence of alpha or paired-chain data limited detectable features. The only immune exposure information available for the cohort was CMV serostatus. An association between a missense DCLRE1C variant and V-gene and J-gene trimming of TCR beta chains was found in a later genetic analysis and replicated in an independent cohort. Linkage disequilibrium might explain the correlated functional status among segregating V segments, but an unknown experimental factor could not be ruled out. Strong co-occurrence of HLA alleles, especially DR and DQ, made assigning TCR associations to individual alleles difficult. A later analysis reported that several top co-occurrence clusters appeared linked to parvovirus B19, influenza, CMV and Epstein-Barr virus. It was suggested by the authors that the approach could potentially be generalized to other disease states and immunological phenotypes. Specific HLA alleles were associated with around 18,000 TCR beta sequences at a false discovery rate of 0.05 in a later analysis. While some public TCRs were present in many individuals, most TCR sequences turned up only very rarely across donors. A cluster of highly shared sequence variants was judged likely to be a technical artifact of the sequencing pipeline.

Notes on this clone: Its antigen target is currently unknown. Base-call qualities are not available, and no considerably larger clone is one nucleotide away.

The library was built by means of the immunoSEQ multiplex PCR assay. For the multiplex PCR, a mixture combining 60 forward primers for TCR Vbeta segments and 13 reverse primers for TCR Jbeta segments was used. A multiplex PCR assay on genomic DNA amplified the CDR3 region of rearranged TCR beta genes. The Illumina HiSeq System was used to sequence the amplified TCR beta libraries as 87-base-pair reads. Per the source publication's procedure: A later analysis counted tens of millions of unique TCR beta chains across the 666 repertoires, and some 12 million of these chains were shared by at least two donors. Raw reads were error-corrected and collapsed into unique sequences with a nearest-neighbor algorithm that merged closely related sequences to remove PCR and sequencing errors. Alignment of CDR3 sequences to IMGT reference sequences was used to assign V, D and J gene segments. For a sequence to be retained, a match of at least six nucleotides was required to both a V gene segment and a J gene segment. A rearrangement was called productive if the CDR3 had no stop codons and remained in frame with V and J, and every other rearrangement was called non-productive. CDR3 was defined according to IMGT convention as the region running from the second conserved V-encoded cysteine to the conserved J-encoded phenylalanine. In an earlier analysis of roughly 610 of the donors, sequences lacking an unambiguous match to a single V gene segment were excluded. An earlier analysis of roughly 590 of the donors called V segments functional above 56.7% productive rearrangements and segregating when the between-donor standard deviation exceeded 5%. A statistical classification framework was built for diagnosing cytomegalovirus status from the catalog of TCR beta chain sequences. A later analysis assigned V and J genes by comparing TCR nucleotide sequences with IMGT/GENE-DB human TR gene sequences. A later analysis assigned CDR3 sequences and most-parsimonious VDJ recombination scenarios with the TCRdist pipeline. In a later analysis, each TCR beta chain was defined by its CDR3 amino acid sequence together with its V-gene family, and reads lacking a unique V-gene family were excluded. As a way to deal with suspected cross-contamination and a sequencing artifact, a later analysis dropped 592 nucleotide sequences that were highly shared and had low generation probability. In a later analysis, a clonal expansion index for each public chain was calculated from normalized within-repertoire ranks of inferred template counts. In a later analysis, generation probabilities were computed using a VDJ recombination model fitted to out-of-frame rearrangements, and the results were checked against IGoR. In a later analysis, TCR-TCR, TCR-HLA and TCR-CMV co-occurrence was scored with hypergeometric tests, and a repertoire-size bias correction was applied to TCR pairs. False discovery rates were estimated in a later analysis by permuting HLA or CMV assignments 20 times. In a later analysis, co-occurring TCRs were grouped with DBSCAN, and TCRdist sequence similarity was added when clustering was performed within HLA-allele-positive subsets. For co-occurrence clustering, repertoires with fewer than 30,000 or more than 120,000 public chains were excluded, along with a handful of repertoires with anomalous nucleotide sharing. TCRdb stores this immuneACCESS table with in-frame sequences only. Part of the clones is absent; in the studies checked, under half of the shortfall reflects unresolved V genes, and no reason is known for the rest. V, J and clone size were drawn from that table, and D and trimming were deduced from the DNA. The sample table holds some 140,000 clones, of which over 70% were seen once. The leading ten clones occupy approximately 1.5% of the sample.

CDR1 and CDR2, looked up from the germline V gene, are SGHNT and YENEEA. The germline V and J ends show losses of 1 base and 7 bases respectively, and no gene match explains 0 bases of the junction. There are 13 amino acids in the CDR3, from cysteine to phenylalanine inclusive. The retained sequence is limited to the CDR3, 39 bases, with the frame set at the first base. The cohort comprised more than 550 healthy bone marrow donors. All cohort members were sampled while nominally healthy, although unrecorded immune exposures were likely present. The donor was CMV seronegative and was included in the group of under 450 seronegative cohort members. A peripheral blood sample was provided by each donor, and peripheral blood mononuclear cells were used for TCR beta sequencing. The Qiagen DNeasy Blood Extraction Kit was used to extract genomic DNA from the blood cell samples.

The TCR originated in a woman aged 18-29 years in good health and CMV-seronegative. The receptor chain draws on TRBV11-3 and TRBJ2-1, with 8 bases aligning to TRBD1. Material: PBMCs. The DNA sequence is given as TGTGCCAGCAGCTTAGGGACAGGGAATGAGCAGTTCTTC. Its protein reads: CASSLGTGNEQFF.